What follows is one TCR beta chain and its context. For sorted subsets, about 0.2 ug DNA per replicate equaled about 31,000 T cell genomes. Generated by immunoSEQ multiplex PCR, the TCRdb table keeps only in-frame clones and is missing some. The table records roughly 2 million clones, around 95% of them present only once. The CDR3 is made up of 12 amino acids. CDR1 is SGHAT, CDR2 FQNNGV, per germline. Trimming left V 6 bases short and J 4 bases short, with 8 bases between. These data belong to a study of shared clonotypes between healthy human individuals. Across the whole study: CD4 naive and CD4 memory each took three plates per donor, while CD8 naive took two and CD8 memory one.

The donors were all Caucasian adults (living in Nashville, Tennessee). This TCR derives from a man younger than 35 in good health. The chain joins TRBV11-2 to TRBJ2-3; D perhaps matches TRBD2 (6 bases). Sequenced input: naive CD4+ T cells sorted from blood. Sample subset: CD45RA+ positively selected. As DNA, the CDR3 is TGTGCCAGCAGTACGGGGGCAGATACGCAGTATTTT. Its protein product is CASSTGADTQYF.